These 16 T cell receptor beta chains originate from one sample sequenced in a study of cytomegalovirus exposure and HLA in healthy donors. It was with 60 Vbeta and 13 Jbeta primers that the PCR ran. Assay: immunoSEQ multiplex PCR; the TCRdb copy retains only in-frame clones and omits some. Of 100,000 to 150,000 clones listed, about 81% were seen once; the top ten hold roughly 0.99%. The specimen sequenced was PBMCs. The receptors were sampled from a woman aged 25 to 39 in good health and CMV-seronegative.

The V gene is TRBV7-3, the J gene TRBJ2-1; perhaps TRBD2 as D (6 bases). V lost 5 bases to trimming and J lost 4 bases, with 15 bases between them. CDR3 length equals 15 residues. Germline V lookup: CDR1 SGHTA, CDR2 FQGTGA. The CDR3 spells CASSRNTGTYNEQFF. The CDR3 DNA is TGTGCCAGCAGCCGTAACACCGGGACTTACAATGAGCAGTTCTTC.

In DNA, the CDR3 is TGTGCCAGCGGCCCTACTAGTCTAGGCGAGCAGTACTTC. This encodes CASGPTSLGEQYF. The chain employs TRBV6-6 and TRBJ2-7; perhaps TRBD2 as D (5 bases). Germline CDR1 reads MNHNY; CDR2 reads SVGAGI (reference sequence). The V gene lost 8 bases and the J gene lost 6 bases, with 17 bases spanning the gap. This CDR3 spans 13 amino acids.

The chain employs TRBV4-3 and TRBJ2-1; TRBD1 might be the D (6 bases). The V end was cut by 1 base, the J end by 12 bases, with 19 bases between. There are 15 residues in the CDR3. Germline V gene sequence: CDR1 LGHNA, CDR2 YSLEER. The CDR3 coding sequence is TGCGCCAGCAGCCAAGGGACTCAGGATAGAGGGGGGCAGTTCTTC. This encodes CASSQGTQDRGGQFF.

The genes are TRBV9 and TRBJ1-2; no definite D call. Per the germline V gene, CDR1 is SGDLS and CDR2 is YYNGEE. The CDR3 sequence is 14 residues long. V was cut by 1 base and J by 0 bases, with 7 bases left in between. The CDR3 DNA reads as TGTGCCAGCAGCGTAAACAGTGCTAACTATGGCTACACCTTC. Protein: CASSVNSANYGYTF. The variable domain in full, with the rest retrieved from reference TRBV9 and TRBJ1-2, is DSGVTQTPKHLITATGQRVTLRCSPRSGDLSVYWYQQSLDQGLQFLIQYYNGEERAKGNILERFSAQQFPDLHSELNLSSLELGDSALYFCASSVNSANYGYTFGSGTRLTVV.

The chain has TRBV4-2 and TRBJ1-5; D might be TRBD1 (6 bases). Between the trimmed V and J ends, which lost 4 bases and 7 bases, there was a span of 17 bases. This CDR3 is built from 15 residues. From germline, CDR1 is LGHNA and CDR2 YNFKEQ. Here the CDR3 reads CASSRSDTGNQPQHF. In DNA, the CDR3 is TGTGCCAGCAGCCGCTCAGACACAGGGAACCAGCCCCAGCATTTT.

This clone was seen only once. V and J are TRBV4-1 and TRBJ2-7; TRBD2 aligns across 11 bases. CDR1 and CDR2 (germline): MGHRA, YSYEKL. CDR3 length: 17 residues. V was pared by 1 base and J by 3 bases, with 8 bases of the junction left unmatched. The CDR3 spells CASSQAKTSGSIYEQYF. Here the CDR3 DNA reads TGCGCCAGCAGCCAAGCCAAAACTAGCGGGAGTATCTACGAGCAGTACTTC.

This clone showed up just once. The CDR3: CASSEGRGGDYNSPLHF. The CDR3 DNA reads as TGTGCCAGCAGTGAGGGGAGAGGGGGCGACTATAATTCACCCCTCCACTTT. The chain recombines TRBV2 with TRBJ1-6, with 7 positions matching TRBD1. Germline V CDR1 and CDR2: SNHLY, FYNNEI. Trimming removed 3 bases from V and 3 bases from J; junction bases left unmatched: 8. CDR3 length: 17 residues.

The rearrangement joins TRBV15 to TRBJ2-7; TRBD2 matches at 10 bases. V was clipped by 3 bases and J by 2 bases; unmatched bases: 7. Germline CDR1 LNHNV, CDR2 YYDKDF (reference sequence). CDR3 length: 16 residues. CDR3 sequence reads: CATSSSTSGYAYEQYF. CDR3 coding DNA: TGTGCCACCAGCAGCTCGACTAGCGGGTACGCCTACGAGCAGTACTTC.

V and J are TRBV5-6 and TRBJ2-7, with 7 bases fitting TRBD2. CDR3 length: 17 residues. With V trimmed by 1 base and J by 7 bases, 17 bases remained unmatched. CDR1 and CDR2 (germline): SGHDT, YYEEEE. This CDR3 reads CASSLLGGAAQKGEQYF. CDR3 nucleotide sequence: TGTGCCAGCAGCTTGTTGGGAGGGGCAGCCCAAAAAGGGGAGCAGTACTTC.

The genes are TRBV5-1 and TRBJ2-5, with TRBD2 matching 14 bases. Germline assignment: CDR1 SGHRS and CDR2 YFSETQ. This CDR3 has 17 amino acids. V lost 5 bases to trimming and J lost 4 bases; unmatched junction nucleotides: 10. CDR3 nucleotides: TGCGCCAGCAGGGACGGACTAGCGGGAGGATACCTAGAGACCCAGTACTTC. It codes for CASRDGLAGGYLETQYF.

The chain links TRBV2 to TRBJ2-7, with D tentatively TRBD2 (6 bases). Germline V gene data show CDR1 as SNHLY and CDR2 as FYNNEI. The CDR3 is 15 residues long. Trimming shortened V by 1 base and J by 0 bases, and 10 bases separated the two germline ends. CDR3 in amino acids: CASSEGLTSSYEQYF. The CDR3 DNA is TGTGCCAGCAGTGAAGGGTTGACTAGCTCCTACGAGCAGTACTTC.

The V gene is TRBV5-1, the J gene TRBJ2-7, with D possibly matching TRBD2 (5 bases). V gave up 0 bases and J gave up 3 bases, with 13 bases separating them. Germline CDR1 and CDR2: SGHRS and YFSETQ. The CDR3 is 15 amino acids. The CDR3: CASSLEMADFYEQYF. CDR3 bases: TGCGCCAGCAGCTTGGAGATGGCGGACTTCTACGAGCAGTACTTC.

The chain links TRBV2 to TRBJ2-5, with 7 bases aligning to TRBD1. J gave up 2 bases and V 4 bases, and 1 base lay outside the gene matches. Germline values: CDR1 SNHLY, CDR2 FYNNEI. The CDR3 contains 13 residues. CDR3: CASSGDRQETQYF. For the CDR3, the DNA is TGTGCCAGCAGTGGGGACAGACAAGAGACCCAGTACTTC.

The J gene is TRBJ2-2, the V gene TRBV7-3; maybe TRBD2 (5 bases). Trimming pared 0 bases from V and 4 bases from J, leaving 9 bases between. The CDR3 sequence is 15 residues long. Germline assignment: CDR1 SGHTA and CDR2 FQGTGA. The CDR3: CASSLTRAGTGELFF. CDR3 sequence (DNA): TGTGCCAGCAGCTTAACGCGGGCCGGCACCGGGGAGCTGTTTTTT.

As DNA, the CDR3 is TGCGCCAGCAGCCAATCTACTAGCGGGAAAGGGGAGACCCAGTACTTC. The encoded protein is CASSQSTSGKGETQYF. This chain uses TRBV4-3 with TRBJ2-5, with 10 bases identical to TRBD2. Germline V gene data show CDR1 as LGHNA and CDR2 as YSLEER. The length of the CDR3 is 16 residues. V was clipped by 2 bases and J by 5 bases; unmatched bases: 8.

J is TRBJ2-1 and V is TRBV30; D is ambiguous. Germline assignment: CDR1 GTSNPN and CDR2 SVGIG (reference sequence). Trimming cost V 2 bases and J 7 bases, with 9 bases left between them. This CDR3 is built from 12 residues. The DNA for the CDR3 is TGTGCCTGGAGTTCCATCGGGAATGAGCAGTTCTTC. Translated, it gives CAWSSIGNEQFF.